One sample yielded the 26 T cell receptor beta chains listed below, sequenced in a study of blood T cell repertoires in COVID-19. The data were produced by immunoSEQ multiplex PCR, yet TCRdb's version contains in-frame clones alone and is incomplete. Seen here are approximately 670,000 clones, about nine tenths observed once, and the top ten hold roughly 0.25%. The sequenced sample was peripheral blood. The receptors stem from a woman under 30 with acute or convalescent COVID-19.

This clone was recorded only once. This sequence joins TRBV2 and TRBJ2-7; no clear D. The CDR3 is 13 amino acids. Deletions cut 2 bases from V and 7 bases from J, with 12 bases between. Germline values: CDR1 SNHLY, CDR2 FYNNEI. CDR3 residues: CASSEHGDDEQYF. CDR3 bases: TGTGCCAGCAGTGAACACGGAGACGATGAGCAGTACTTC.

The rearrangement uses TRBV12-5 and TRBJ1-2; 11 bases map to TRBD1. The CDR3 runs 14 residues. Germline CDR1 is LGHNT and CDR2 is FRNRAP. V lost 4 bases and J lost 7; bases outside the gene matches: 5. This chain's CDR3 is CASGSGQGALGYTF. CDR3 DNA: TGTGCTAGTGGTTCTGGACAGGGGGCGCTTGGCTACACCTTC.

This sequence joins TRBV28 and TRBJ2-3; 9 bases agree with TRBD2. This CDR3 comprises 16 residues. V was clipped by 5 bases and J by 2 bases; unmatched bases: 8. Per germline, CDR1 MDHEN and CDR2 SYDVKM. CDR3 bases: TGTGCCAGCAGTACACCTAGCGGGGAGATCACAGATACGCAGTATTTT. Its protein product is CASSTPSGEITDTQYF.

This chain joins TRBV5-6 and TRBJ1-3; D gene uncertain. Trimming removed 0 bases at V and 1 base at J, with 5 bases between. The germline V gene encodes CDR1 SGHDT and CDR2 YYEEEE. The CDR3 consists of 14 residues. DNA for the CDR3: TGTGCCAGCAGCTTGGATCCGTCTGGAAACACCATATATTTT. Its protein product is CASSLDPSGNTIYF. The whole variable domain, filled in from reference TRBV5-6 and TRBJ1-3, reads DAGVTQSPTHLIKTRGQQVTLRCSPKSGHDTVSWYQQALGQGPQFIFQYYEEEERQRGNFPDRFSGHQFPNYSSELNVNALLLGDSALYLCASSLDPSGNTIYFGEGSWLTVV.

This chain connects TRBV6-6 to TRBJ1-1, with TRBD1 as a possible D gene (5 bases). Germline CDR1 and CDR2: MNHNY and SVGAGI (reference sequence). The germline V and J ends were trimmed by 10 bases and 1 base, with 22 bases remaining between them. This CDR3 is built from 16 residues. The CDR3 spells CATIGGGSGGNTEAFF. The CDR3 region has the DNA TGTGCCACTATAGGCGGCGGCAGCGGGGGGAACACTGAAGCTTTCTTT.

V usage is TRBV3-1 (or the pseudogene TRBV3-2) and J usage is TRBJ1-1; 7 bases line up with TRBD1. The CDR3 totals 13 residues. In germline, CDR1 is LGHDT, CDR2 YNNKEL (reference sequence). The trim removed 3 bases at V and 5 bases at J, leaving 3 bases unmatched. The CDR3, as DNA: TGTGCCAGCAGCCAGATCAGGGGGACTGAAGCTTTCTTT. Protein product: CASSQIRGTEAFF.

The CDR3 protein is CASSVVQDGYTF. The DNA of the CDR3 is TGTGCCAGCAGCGTCGTACAGGATGGCTACACCTTC. The V call is TRBV7-9, the J call TRBJ1-2; D possibly corresponds to TRBD1 (5 bases). The CDR3 loop spans 12 amino acids. The V gene's germline CDR1 is SEHNR and CDR2 FQNEAQ (reference sequence). V was trimmed by 5 bases and J by 6 bases, leaving 10 bases between them.

This clone was recorded once. The rearrangement joins TRBV10-1 to TRBJ1-6, with D perhaps matching TRBD1 (6 bases). Deletions cut 7 bases from V and 7 bases from J, with 14 bases between. CDR3 size: 14 residues. Per germline, CDR1 WNHNN and CDR2 SYGVQD (reference sequence). The CDR3 sequence: CASNLSTGNSPLHF. The CDR3 region has the DNA TGCGCCAGCAACCTTTCCACAGGGAATTCACCCCTCCACTTT.

This chain joins TRBV2 and TRBJ1-4; D may be TRBD1 (5 bases). Germline loops: CDR1 SNHLY, CDR2 FYNNEI. V lost 6 bases and J lost 8, with 19 bases in between. This CDR3 has 15 residues. The CDR3: CASSERTIGREKLFF. The CDR3 DNA follows: TGTGCCAGCAGCGAAAGGACAATAGGGAGGGAAAAACTGTTTTTT.

J is TRBJ2-3 and V is TRBV30; D is undetermined. CDR1 and CDR2 (germline): GTSNPN, SVGIG (reference sequence). V was shortened by 3 bases and J by 0 bases, with 13 bases between the two germline ends. This CDR3 has 15 amino acids. The DNA of the CDR3 is TGTGCCTGGAGCTATCAGGCTACTAGCACAGATACGCAGTATTTT. Residues: CAWSYQATSTDTQYF.

This clone was seen at least ten times. The chain is built from TRBV3-1 (or the pseudogene TRBV3-2) and TRBJ2-5; D might be TRBD2 (5 bases). Trimming took off 0 bases at V and 5 bases at J, with 19 bases between the two ends. CDR1 is LGHDT and CDR2 is YNNKEL in the germline V gene (reference sequence). The CDR3 is made up of 17 amino acids. The CDR3 loop is CASSQDLSEVALETQYF. In DNA form, the CDR3 reads TGTGCCAGCAGCCAAGATCTTAGCGAGGTAGCGCTGGAGACCCAGTACTTC.

This rearrangement joins TRBV5-1 to TRBJ2-1; 8 nucleotides line up with TRBD1. This CDR3 is built from 14 residues. Looked up from germline, CDR1 is SGHRS and CDR2 is YFSETQ. Trimming removed 4 bases from V and 5 bases from J; junction bases left unmatched: 5. CDR3: CASSIRQGNNEQFF. The CDR3, as DNA: TGCGCCAGCAGCATTCGACAGGGGAACAATGAGCAGTTCTTC.

This clone was counted a few times. The chain links TRBV20-1 to TRBJ1-4, with 8 bases aligning to TRBD1. The junction had 6 bases not matched to a gene; V was cut back by 3 bases and J by 12 bases. Germline V gene lookup returns CDR1 DFQATT and CDR2 SNEGSKA (reference sequence). This CDR3 has 12 residues. CDR3 bases: TGCAGTGCTAGTCAGGGGGCCCTTGAACTGTTTTTT. Translation gives CSASQGALELFF.

This clone came up a few times. V usage is TRBV11-2 and J usage is TRBJ1-5, with TRBD1 identical over 9 bases. The CDR3 totals 13 residues. Germline CDR1 SGHAT, CDR2 FQNNGV. Trimming removed 6 bases from V and 7 bases from J; junction bases left unmatched: 4. CDR3 protein: CASSGDRAQPQHF. CDR3 nucleotides: TGTGCCAGCAGTGGGGACAGGGCCCAGCCCCAGCATTTT.

The chain employs TRBV25-1 and TRBJ2-7, with TRBD1 matching over 7 bases. The V gene end was trimmed by 6 bases and the J gene end by 5 bases; junction bases not matched to a gene: 10. This CDR3 comprises 14 residues. Germline CDR1 and CDR2: MGHDK and SYGVNS. The CDR3 protein is CASSDPGQIHEQYF. CDR3 coding DNA: TGTGCCAGCAGCGATCCGGGACAGATCCACGAGCAGTACTTC.

This rearrangement joins TRBV6-6 to TRBJ1-2; perhaps TRBD1 as D (5 bases). The CDR3 has 15 amino acids. Per germline, CDR1 MNHNY and CDR2 SVGAGI (reference sequence). Between the trimmed V and J ends, which lost 1 base and 2 bases, there was a span of 11 bases. This CDR3 is CASSYLTDPNYGYTF. The CDR3 DNA reads as TGTGCCAGCAGTTACTTGACAGACCCGAACTATGGCTACACCTTC.

V is TRBV2 and J is TRBJ2-7, with unresolved D. Germline CDR1 and CDR2: SNHLY and FYNNEI. Trimming removed 4 bases at V and 6 bases at J, with 16 bases between. The CDR3 covers 14 residues. The CDR3 is CASSAANFFGEQYF. The CDR3 nucleotides are TGTGCCAGCAGTGCAGCCAACTTCTTTGGCGAGCAGTACTTC.

This chain uses TRBV7-7 with TRBJ2-7, with TRBD1 as a possible D gene (6 bases). CDR3 size: 15 residues. Trimming shortened V by 5 bases and J by 0 bases, and 14 bases separated the two germline ends. Germline V gene lookup returns CDR1 SSHAT and CDR2 FNYEAQ (reference sequence). The DNA of the CDR3 is TGTGCCAGCAGCACAGGGCCCTCGAGCTCCTACGAGCAGTACTTC. It is translated as CASSTGPSSSYEQYF.

The rearrangement uses TRBV20-1 and TRBJ1-2, with a possible D match to TRBD1 (6 bases). The CDR3 extends over 12 amino acids. CDR1 and CDR2 (germline): DFQATT, SNEGSKA (reference sequence). V was trimmed by 3 bases and J by 7 bases, leaving 12 bases between them. In DNA, the CDR3 is TGCAGTGCTAGTCGTCAGGGGTCTGGCTACACCTTC. It encodes CSASRQGSGYTF.

The chain has TRBV5-1 and TRBJ1-6; D possibly corresponds to TRBD1 (5 bases). V lost 0 bases, J lost 9 bases, and 19 bases lay in between. There are 17 residues in the CDR3. Per the germline V gene, CDR1 is SGHRS and CDR2 is YFSETQ. For the CDR3, the DNA is TGCGCCAGCAGCTTGGCCAGCTTGGGGGGTCTCGGTTCACCCCTCCACTTT. This sequence encodes CASSLASLGGLGSPLHF.

Turning to this clone: Different DNA sequences within this sample yield the same CDR3. J is TRBJ1-1 and V is TRBV7-9, with a tentative D call TRBD1 (5 bases). Trimming shortened V by 1 base and J by 5 bases, and 8 bases separated the two germline ends. CDR3 length equals 13 residues. Germline V gene lookup returns CDR1 SEHNR and CDR2 FQNEAQ (reference sequence). CDR3 residues: CASSLGRVTEAFF. The CDR3 nucleotides are TGTGCCAGCAGCTTAGGCAGGGTTACTGAAGCTTTCTTT.

This clone was picked up one time. The V call is TRBV4-1, the J call TRBJ1-5; D is possibly TRBD1 (5 bases). The length of the CDR3 is 15 residues. V dropped 3 bases and J dropped 3 bases, with 12 bases sitting between them. Germline CDR1 and CDR2: MGHRA and YSYEKL. The CDR3 bases are TGCGCCAGCAGCCAGAACGACAGAGACAATCAGCCCCAGCATTTT. Translating gives CASSQNDRDNQPQHF.

The gene calls are TRBV3-1 (or the pseudogene TRBV3-2) and TRBJ2-7; 7 bases align to TRBD1. The CDR3 has 17 amino acids. The V segment lost 1 base and the J segment 0 bases; nucleotides outside the gene matches: 9. CDR1 and CDR2 (germline): LGHDT, YNNKEL (reference sequence). The CDR3 sequence: CASSQAGVGTVSYEQYF. DNA of the CDR3: TGTGCCAGCAGCCAAGCCGGGGTGGGGACAGTCTCCTACGAGCAGTACTTC.

The gene calls are TRBV6-4 and TRBJ1-2; 7 nucleotides agree with TRBD1. J gave up 8 bases and V 0 bases, and 12 bases lay outside the gene matches. This CDR3 is 16 amino acids long. Looked up from germline, CDR1 is MRHNA and CDR2 is SNTAGT. The CDR3 DNA follows: TGTGCCAGCAGTGACTCGTCCGTGGGGACAGTTAAAGGCTACACCTTC. This codes for CASSDSSVGTVKGYTF.

The chain couples TRBV4-1 to TRBJ1-4; no clear D gene. Germline CDR1 and CDR2: MGHRA and YSYEKL. V was clipped by 1 base and J by 0 bases, with 3 bases between them. The CDR3 is made up of 14 amino acids. In DNA form, the CDR3 reads TGCGCCAGCAGCCAAGCCGCAACTAATGAAAAACTGTTTTTT. Its protein product is CASSQAATNEKLFF.

This sequence joins TRBV11-2 and TRBJ1-6, with 9 bases that match TRBD1. The germline V gene has CDR1 SGHAT and CDR2 FQNNGV. This CDR3 is 14 amino acids long. Unmatched junction bases numbered 7, after V lost 7 bases and J lost 9 bases. This CDR3 reads CASKPGQGLSPLHF. The CDR3, as DNA: TGTGCCAGCAAACCGGGACAGGGACTTTCACCCCTCCACTTT.